The 32 T cell receptor beta chains listed next were all sequenced from one sample in a study of T cell responses to AZD1222 COVID-19 vaccine. Measured with immunoSEQ multiplex PCR; TCRdb has only the in-frame clones, and not every one. The profile covers about 110,000 clones, with more than 65% appearing a single time and about 9.4% taken by the ten largest. Sample: peripheral blood, taken on day 0 of AZD1222 vaccination. The receptors here all came from an adult in good health.

This clone has more than one count but fewer than ten. In DNA form, the CDR3 reads TGTGCCAGCAGCCAAGAGACAGCGGCCAGTGACCAGTACTTC. Translated, it gives CASSQETAASDQYF. The V call is TRBV3-1 (or the pseudogene TRBV3-2), the J call TRBJ2-5; D is possibly TRBD1 or TRBD2 (5 bases each). CDR3 size: 14 residues. V was pared by 0 bases and J by 10 bases, with 15 bases between. Germline V gene lookup returns CDR1 LGHDT and CDR2 YNNKEL (reference sequence).

V and J are TRBV4-2 and TRBJ2-1; D is undetermined. This CDR3 has 15 residues. CDR1 and CDR2 (germline): LGHNA, YNFKEQ. V gave up 0 bases and J gave up 10 bases, with 16 bases separating them. The CDR3 DNA reads as TGTGCCAGCAGCCAAGATCCCTCGGTGACTCGGGAGCAGTTCTTC. This sequence encodes CASSQDPSVTREQFF.

The chain uses TRBV6-2 or TRBV6-3 and TRBJ1-3; D gene unclear. Germline V gene sequence: CDR1 MNHEY, CDR2 SVGEGT. This CDR3 is built from 16 residues. V shed 2 bases and J shed 0 bases, with 11 bases lying between them. CDR3 sequence reads: CASSYNSLDSGNTIYF. In DNA, the CDR3 is TGTGCCAGCAGTTACAACTCCCTGGACTCTGGAAACACCATATATTTT.

The chain joins TRBV7-9 to TRBJ1-5, with TRBD1 as a possible D gene (6 bases). Trimming took 5 bases from V and 4 from J, leaving 12 bases between them. The CDR3 contains 14 residues. CDR1 and CDR2 from the germline V gene are SEHNR and FQNEAQ (reference sequence). CDR3 amino acids: CASSPDSTNQPQHF. CDR3 sequence (DNA): TGTGCCAGCAGCCCGGACAGTACTAATCAGCCCCAGCATTTT.

The chain recombines TRBV29-1 with TRBJ1-3, with a tentative D call TRBD1 (5 bases). Per the germline V gene, CDR1 is SQVTM and CDR2 is ANQGSEA. The CDR3 contains 13 residues. Between the trimmed V and J ends, which lost 7 bases and 0 bases, there was a span of 10 bases. Here the CDR3 reads CSGTGGSGNTIYF. In nucleotides, the CDR3 is TGCAGCGGGACGGGGGGCTCTGGAAACACCATATATTTT.

CDR3 DNA: TGTGCCAGTAACGTTGCGGGGGGCGGGGAGACCCAGTACTTC. This codes for CASNVAGGGETQYF. This rearrangement joins TRBV19 to TRBJ2-5, with TRBD2 matching over 8 bases. Trimming removed 7 bases from V and 5 bases from J; junction bases left unmatched: 9. The length of the CDR3 is 14 residues. Looked up from germline, CDR1 is LNHDA and CDR2 is SQIVND (reference sequence).

The V gene is TRBV15, the J gene TRBJ1-6, with D possibly matching TRBD1 (6 bases). This CDR3 has 16 residues. Germline V lookup: CDR1 LNHNV, CDR2 YYDKDF (reference sequence). Between the trimmed V and J ends, which lost 1 base and 10 bases, there was a span of 17 bases. The CDR3 DNA follows: TGTGCCACCAGCAGAGTTCTGGACAGATCCTCCTCACCCCTCCACTTT. Protein sequence: CATSRVLDRSSSPLHF. The complete variable domain, with remaining parts taken from reference TRBV15 and TRBJ1-6, reads DAMVIQNPRYQVTQFGKPVTLSCSQTLNHNVMYWYQQKSSQAPKLLFHYYDKDFNNEADTPDNFQSRRPNTSFCFLDIRSPGLGDTAMYLCATSRVLDRSSSPLHFGNGTRLTVT.

The chain couples TRBV29-1 to TRBJ1-2; 9 nucleotides agree with TRBD1. With 4 bases clipped from V and 6 bases from J, the junction kept 9 bases outside the gene matches. Germline loops: CDR1 SQVTM, CDR2 ANQGSEA. CDR3 length: 14 amino acids. CDR3 coding DNA: TGCAGCGTTGGTCCCGGGACAGGGAACGATGGCTACACCTTC. Translation gives CSVGPGTGNDGYTF. The full variable domain, in which reference TRBV29-1 and TRBJ1-2 provide the parts outside the CDR3, is SAVISQKPSRDICQRGTSLTIQCQVDSQVTMMFWYRQQPGQSLTLIATANQGSEATYESGFVIDKFPISRPNLTFSTLTVSNMSPEDSSIYLCSVGPGTGNDGYTFGSGTRLTVV.

V and J are TRBV30 and TRBJ1-3, with D possibly matching TRBD1 (5 bases). Looked up from germline, CDR1 is GTSNPN and CDR2 is SVGIG (reference sequence). Trimming removed 7 bases at V and 0 bases at J, with 16 bases between. The CDR3 is made up of 15 amino acids. The CDR3 is CALGRGQSSGNTIYF. CDR3 nucleotides: TGTGCCTTAGGGCGCGGACAAAGCTCTGGAAACACCATATATTTT.

This CDR3 reads CASSYGWGAGGTEAFF. The CDR3 DNA follows: TGTGCCAGCAGTTATGGTTGGGGGGCAGGAGGGACTGAAGCTTTCTTT. The V and J genes are TRBV6-2 or TRBV6-3 and TRBJ1-1; the D gene is possibly TRBD1 (6 bases). V was trimmed by 3 bases and J by 5 bases, leaving 19 bases between them. Looked up from germline, CDR1 is MNHEY and CDR2 is SVGEGT. There are 16 residues in the CDR3.

The chain couples TRBV28 to TRBJ2-7; 9 bases match TRBD1. This CDR3 spans 15 amino acids. The V gene end was trimmed by 5 bases and the J gene end by 5 bases; junction bases not matched to a gene: 10. Germline values: CDR1 MDHEN, CDR2 SYDVKM. CDR3 DNA sequence: TGTGCCAGCAGTCCCTCACCGGGACAGGGCAACGAGCAGTACTTC. Residues: CASSPSPGQGNEQYF.

V is TRBV11-1 and J is TRBJ1-2, with D unresolved. The CDR3 totals 14 residues. Germline CDR1 reads SGHAT; CDR2 reads FQDESV (reference sequence). With 2 bases removed from V and 2 bases from J, the gap between germline ends came to 9 bases. The CDR3 nucleotides are TGTGCCAGCAGCTTATCTTGGGCGAACTATGGCTACACCTTC. Protein product: CASSLSWANYGYTF.

The V gene is TRBV6-5, the J gene TRBJ2-5, with 7 bases lining up with TRBD1. The germline gives CDR1 MNHEY, CDR2 SVGAGI. V was clipped by 6 bases and J by 2 bases; unmatched bases: 9. The CDR3 consists of 15 residues. CDR3 nucleotides: TGTGCCAGCAGGACAGGGACAGCGGTGCAAGAGACCCAGTACTTC. Translated, it gives CASRTGTAVQETQYF.

V usage is TRBV9 and J usage is TRBJ2-7; D is unclear. This CDR3 region has 12 residues. Germline values: CDR1 SGDLS, CDR2 YYNGEE. V was shortened by 0 bases and J by 7 bases, with 8 bases between the two germline ends. CDR3 protein: CASSVDEAEQYF. DNA for the CDR3: TGTGCCAGCAGCGTAGATGAGGCTGAGCAGTACTTC.

CDR3 sequence (DNA): TGTGCCAGCAGATCAGGGGGGACTAATGAAAAACTGTTTTTT. Amino acids: CASRSGGTNEKLFF. The chain recombines TRBV6-5 with TRBJ1-4, with 7 positions matching TRBD1. V lost 6 bases to trimming and J lost 2 bases; unmatched junction nucleotides: 3. The CDR3 consists of 14 residues. Germline CDR1 reads MNHEY; CDR2 reads SVGAGI.

This clone was counted a single time. This chain joins TRBV21-1 and TRBJ2-1; TRBD2 reflects the table's D call only, with no check against the DNA. TRBV21-1 is a pseudogene locus. The CDR3 is made up of 22 amino acids. The DNA for the CDR3 is TGTGCCAGCAGCAACGGGATCGGGTCGCTAGCGGGGGGGGAAAGCTCCTACAATGAGCAGTTCTTC. This sequence encodes CASSNGIGSLAGGESSYNEQFF.

The rearrangement uses TRBV5-4 and TRBJ1-2; D is uncertain. The CDR3 is 13 amino acids. Per the germline V gene, CDR1 is SGHNT and CDR2 is YYREEE (reference sequence). Between the trimmed V and J ends, which lost 2 bases and 8 bases, there was a span of 13 bases. For the CDR3, the DNA is TGTGCCAGCAGCTTTATCTTCGGCGGCGGCTACACCTTC. As protein: CASSFIFGGGYTF. The full variable domain, in which reference TRBV5-4 and TRBJ1-2 provide the parts outside the CDR3, is ETGVTQSPTHLIKTRGQQVTLRCSSQSGHNTVSWYQQALGQGPQFIFQYYREEENGRGNFPPRFSGLQFPNYSSELNVNALELDDSALYLCASSFIFGGGYTFGSGTRLTVV.

The V and J genes are TRBV30 and TRBJ1-5, with 11 bases identical to TRBD1. The ends lost 2 bases at V and 6 bases at J; junction bases unmatched: 3. The CDR3 has 14 residues. Germline V lookup: CDR1 GTSNPN, CDR2 SVGIG (reference sequence). This CDR3 reads CAWSTGTGGQPQHF. The CDR3 bases are TGTGCCTGGAGTACCGGGACAGGGGGTCAGCCCCAGCATTTT. The whole variable domain, remainder taken from reference TRBV30 and TRBJ1-5, is SQTIHQWPATLVQPVGSPLSLECTVEGTSNPNLYWYRQAAGRGLQLLFYSVGIGQISSEVPQNLSASRPQDRQFILSSKKLLLSDSGFYLCAWSTGTGGQPQHFGDGTRLSIL.

The chain carries TRBV4-2 and TRBJ1-6; 9 nucleotides match TRBD1. Germline CDR1 is LGHNA and CDR2 is YNFKEQ. V lost 2 bases, J lost 7 bases, and 12 bases stayed unmatched. The CDR3 totals 18 residues. CDR3 amino acids: CASSQSRFSGQGNSPLHF. The CDR3 DNA sequence: TGTGCCAGCAGCCAATCTAGGTTTTCGGGACAGGGCAATTCACCCCTCCACTTT.

The chain is built from TRBV11-2 and TRBJ2-2, with 8 bases matching TRBD1. Germline CDR1 is SGHAT and CDR2 is FQNNGV. The CDR3 is 15 amino acids. V shed 5 bases and J 1 base; nucleotides not matched to a gene: 3. As DNA, the CDR3 is TGTGCCAGCAGCAGTGGACAGGGGAACACCGGGGAGCTGTTTTTT. Its translation: CASSSGQGNTGELFF.

The genes are TRBV29-1 and TRBJ1-1; 7 nucleotides agree with TRBD1. CDR3 length equals 13 residues. Germline CDR1 SQVTM, CDR2 ANQGSEA. V trimming: 7 bases; J trimming: 1 base; junction bases outside the gene matches: 6. Here the CDR3 reads CSASQGTNTEAFF. CDR3 coding DNA: TGCAGCGCATCACAGGGGACGAACACTGAAGCTTTCTTT. Using reference TRBV29-1 and TRBJ1-1 for the parts outside the CDR3, the full variable domain is SAVISQKPSRDICQRGTSLTIQCQVDSQVTMMFWYRQQPGQSLTLIATANQGSEATYESGFVIDKFPISRPNLTFSTLTVSNMSPEDSSIYLCSASQGTNTEAFFGQGTRLTVV.

This clone was counted a single time. The rearrangement joins TRBV27 to TRBJ1-5; perhaps TRBD1 as D (6 bases). The CDR3 length is 14 residues. V was shortened by 2 bases and J by 6 bases, with 11 bases between the two germline ends. Germline V gene sequence: CDR1 MNHEY, CDR2 SMNVEV (reference sequence). The CDR3 DNA reads TGTGCCAGCAGTTTAGTAGAAGGGGGTCAGCCCCAGCATTTT. The encoded protein is CASSLVEGGQPQHF.

The genes are TRBV3-1 (or the pseudogene TRBV3-2) and TRBJ1-2, with D unresolved. V gave up 1 base and J gave up 1 base, with 13 bases separating them. This CDR3 has 16 residues. Germline V CDR1 and CDR2: LGHDT, YNNKEL (reference sequence). CDR3 loop: CASSQAQAWVNYGYTF. The CDR3, as DNA: TGTGCCAGCAGCCAAGCCCAGGCTTGGGTTAACTATGGCTACACCTTC.

In this sample, this clone is medium-sized. The J gene is TRBJ1-6, the V gene TRBV7-8; D is unclear. The CDR3 contains 16 residues. V was cut by 0 bases and J by 1 base, with 7 bases left in between. Per germline, CDR1 SGHVS and CDR2 FQNEAQ. This CDR3 reads CASSLAGLSYNSPLHF. Here the CDR3 DNA reads TGTGCCAGCAGCTTAGCGGGGTTGTCCTATAATTCACCCCTCCACTTT.

This clone was seen a few times. This chain joins TRBV7-9 and TRBJ1-2; no clear D. V lost 5 bases and J 3 bases, leaving 4 bases between the germline ends. Germline lookup yields CDR1 SEHNR and CDR2 FQNEAQ (reference sequence). The CDR3 spans 11 residues. CDR3 sequence: CASSAYYGYTF. As DNA, the CDR3 is TGTGCCAGCAGCGCGTACTATGGCTACACCTTC. The entire variable domain, with the rest obtained from reference TRBV7-9 and TRBJ1-2, is as follows: DTGVSQNPRHKITKRGQNVTFRCDPISEHNRLYWYRQTLGQGPEFLTYFQNEAQLEKSRLLSDRFSAERPKGSFSTLEIQRTEQGDSAMYLCASSAYYGYTFGSGTRLTVV.

This chain connects TRBV28 to TRBJ2-4; TRBD1 is a possible D gene (6 bases). The V gene's germline CDR1 is MDHEN and CDR2 SYDVKM. Trimming took 2 bases from V and 1 from J, leaving 6 bases between them. The CDR3 is 14 residues long. The CDR3 region has the DNA TGTGCCAGCAGTTTACAGGGGGCCAAAAACATTCAGTACTTC. Translated: CASSLQGAKNIQYF.

CDR3 region: CASSVGRTYNEQFF. CDR3 sequence (DNA): TGTGCCAGCAGTGTGGGACGAACCTACAATGAGCAGTTCTTC. The rearrangement links TRBV2 to TRBJ2-1; D possibly uses TRBD1 or TRBD2 (5 bases each). CDR1 is SNHLY and CDR2 is FYNNEI in the germline V gene. The length of the CDR3 is 14 residues. V was pared by 4 bases and J by 2 bases, with 9 bases between.

The gene calls are TRBV25-1 and TRBJ1-1, with D perhaps matching TRBD1 (5 bases). The CDR3 consists of 15 residues. V lost 3 bases to trimming and J lost 4 bases, with 15 bases between them. CDR1 and CDR2 (germline): MGHDK, SYGVNS. The CDR3 DNA is TGTGCCAGCAGTGACCCCGGAGTTGGGGGCACTGAAGCTTTCTTT. Amino acid sequence: CASSDPGVGGTEAFF.

The chain joins TRBV3-1 (or the pseudogene TRBV3-2) to TRBJ2-1; unclear D gene. CDR1 is LGHDT, CDR2 YNNKEL, per germline (reference sequence). This CDR3 region has 14 residues. Deletions cut 5 bases from V and 8 bases from J, with 16 bases between. CDR3 in amino acids: CASSTPWGIDEQFF. CDR3 nucleotides: TGTGCCAGCAGCACCCCCTGGGGTATAGATGAGCAGTTCTTC.

This rearrangement joins TRBV6-5 to TRBJ1-4; TRBD1 is a possible D gene (5 bases). The ends were cut back, 3 bases at V and 3 bases at J, with 8 bases in the middle. Germline CDR1 and CDR2: MNHEY and SVGAGI. This CDR3 is 14 amino acids long. The CDR3 nucleotides read TGTGCCAGCAGTTATGGAGGGGCTAATGAAAAACTGTTTTTT. It encodes CASSYGGANEKLFF.

In regard to this clone: Relative to the germline gene, one junction end is altered; a read error may explain this. This chain joins TRBV27 and TRBJ2-3, with D perhaps assigned TRBD1 or TRBD2 (5 bases each). The CDR3 has 13 amino acids. Germline CDR1 MNHEY, CDR2 SMNVEV (reference sequence). CDR3 protein: CASGRDPRDPQYF. The CDR3 DNA reads TGTGCCAGCGGCCGGGACCCGAGAGATCCGCAGTATTTT.

The V call is TRBV5-4, the J call TRBJ1-1; perhaps TRBD1 as D (6 bases). Germline V gene lookup returns CDR1 SGHNT and CDR2 YYREEE (reference sequence). The CDR3 contains 14 residues. Trimming removed 4 bases from V and 1 base from J, with 11 bases in between. The CDR3, as DNA: TGTGCCAGCAGCAAAGACAGGAGGAACACTGAAGCTTTCTTT. Translated: CASSKDRRNTEAFF.